These 32 T cell receptor beta chains originate from one sample sequenced in a study of blood T cell repertoires in COVID-19. Using immunoSEQ multiplex PCR, the repertoire was profiled, and TCRdb retains in-frame clones only, with some absent. The data contain roughly 100,000 clones, roughly 92% of them singletons. Source material: peripheral blood. The receptors were gathered from a woman aged 45 to 65 with COVID-19, enrolled during active disease.

The chain joins TRBV14 to TRBJ1-3; perhaps TRBD1 as D (6 bases). V lost 3 bases, J lost 0 bases, and 12 bases lay in between. Germline assignment: CDR1 SGHDN and CDR2 FVKESK. This CDR3 is built from 16 residues. This chain's CDR3 is CASSQGHPLSGNTIYF. The CDR3 DNA is TGTGCCAGCAGCCAGGGACACCCGCTCTCTGGAAACACCATATATTTT.

As for this clone: At one end the junction does not follow the germline gene, possibly because of a read error. The chain has TRBV5-6 and TRBJ2-1; a weak D match, TRBD2 (7 bases). The CDR3 sequence is 11 residues long. Germline CDR1 and CDR2: SGHDT and YYEEEE. CDR3 loop: CASSSAGAGIF. DNA for the CDR3: TGTGCCAGCAGCTCCGCGGGGGCCGGGATCTTC.

The V and J genes are TRBV18 and TRBJ1-3; D is undetermined. With 3 bases removed from V and 4 bases from J, the gap between germline ends came to 4 bases. This CDR3 is 12 amino acids long. Germline-derived CDR1 and CDR2 are KGHSH and LQKENI. Written as DNA, the CDR3 is TGTGCCAGCTCACCTGAGGGAAACACCATATATTTT. This gives the protein CASSPEGNTIYF.

Written as DNA, the CDR3 is TGTGCCAGCAGCTTAGGGGCGAGGGACAGGGGAAACATTCAGTACTTC. This encodes CASSLGARDRGNIQYF. The chain combines TRBV11-2 with TRBJ2-4; TRBD1 agrees at 10 bases. Germline values: CDR1 SGHAT, CDR2 FQNNGV. The CDR3 loop spans 16 amino acids. V shed 1 base, J shed 6 bases, and the junction held 6 bases outside the gene matches.

The chain uses TRBV10-1 and TRBJ2-7; D is perhaps TRBD2 (6 bases). V was trimmed by 8 bases and J by 2 bases, leaving 19 bases between them. Germline CDR1 WNHNN, CDR2 SYGVQD (reference sequence). The CDR3 has 15 residues. This chain's CDR3 is CASPFRGCNPYEQYV. The CDR3 DNA follows: TGCGCCAGCCCTTTTCGGGGGTGCAACCCCTACGAGCAGTACGTC.

The gene calls are TRBV7-8 and TRBJ2-4; 7 nucleotides match TRBD1. The CDR3 covers 16 residues. V lost 5 bases and J lost 0; bases outside the gene matches: 7. Germline V gene data show CDR1 as SGHVS and CDR2 as FQNEAQ. CDR3: CASSPGTALAKNIQYF. DNA for the CDR3: TGTGCCAGCAGCCCCGGGACAGCCTTAGCCAAAAACATTCAGTACTTC.

Here the CDR3 reads CASSLGGRVGSYNSPLHF. DNA for the CDR3: TGTGCCAGCAGTTTAGGAGGGAGGGTTGGTTCCTATAATTCACCCCTCCACTTT. The chain employs TRBV27 and TRBJ1-6; no clear D. V lost 2 bases, J lost 1 base, and 15 bases lay in between. The CDR3 totals 18 residues. Germline CDR1 is MNHEY and CDR2 is SMNVEV (reference sequence).

The chain is built from TRBV15 and TRBJ2-5; 7 bases map to TRBD2. V trimming: 4 bases; J trimming: 2 bases; junction bases outside the gene matches: 10. The CDR3 is 16 residues long. Germline V lookup: CDR1 LNHNV, CDR2 YYDKDF (reference sequence). CDR3 sequence reads: CATSTPGSGVQETQYF. The CDR3 DNA reads TGTGCCACCAGCACCCCGGGCAGCGGGGTACAAGAGACCCAGTACTTC. The complete variable domain, with remaining parts taken from reference TRBV15 and TRBJ2-5, reads DAMVIQNPRYQVTQFGKPVTLSCSQTLNHNVMYWYQQKSSQAPKLLFHYYDKDFNNEADTPDNFQSRRPNTSFCFLDIRSPGLGDTAMYLCATSTPGSGVQETQYFGPGTRLLVL.

The genes are TRBV29-1 and TRBJ2-7; TRBD2 agrees at 8 bases. Germline-derived CDR1 and CDR2 are SQVTM and ANQGSEA. V shed 5 bases, J shed 6 bases, and the junction held 6 bases outside the gene matches. The length of the CDR3 is 12 residues. CDR3 sequence reads: CSVLGLEFEQYF. The CDR3 DNA follows: TGCAGCGTTTTGGGACTAGAATTCGAGCAGTACTTC.

This chain connects TRBV10-3 to TRBJ1-2; the match to TRBD1 covers 11 bases. The germline CDR1 and CDR2 sequences are ENHRY and SYGVKD. The CDR3 covers 17 residues. V lost 2 bases, J lost 8 bases, and 13 bases stayed unmatched. CDR3 coding DNA: TGTGCCATCAGTGAGGGCCCAGGACAGGGGGCCCTTCACGGCTACACCTTC. Translation: CAISEGPGQGALHGYTF.

V is TRBV5-6 and J is TRBJ1-4; D gene uncertain. This CDR3 is 13 amino acids long. CDR1 is SGHDT and CDR2 is YYEEEE in the germline V gene. The V end lost 6 bases, the J end lost 0 bases, and 6 bases lay between the germline ends. Written as DNA, the CDR3 is TGTGCCAGCAAGGCGGCAACTAATGAAAAACTGTTTTTT. Encoded protein: CASKAATNEKLFF.

This sequence joins TRBV7-9 and TRBJ2-2; 11 positions agree with TRBD2. J was trimmed by 7 bases and V by 6 bases; bases with no gene match: 7. Germline values: CDR1 SEHNR, CDR2 FQNEAQ (reference sequence). CDR3 length: 15 amino acids. The CDR3 region has the DNA TGTGCCAGCAGACTACTAGCGGGGGCAGGCGGGGAGCTGTTTTTT. Translation gives CASRLLAGAGGELFF. The full variable domain, in which reference TRBV7-9 and TRBJ2-2 provide the parts outside the CDR3, is DTGVSQNPRHKITKRGQNVTFRCDPISEHNRLYWYRQTLGQGPEFLTYFQNEAQLEKSRLLSDRFSAERPKGSFSTLEIQRTEQGDSAMYLCASRLLAGAGGELFFGEGSRLTVL.

The chain uses TRBV2 and TRBJ1-3; TRBD1 might be the D (5 bases). The germline CDR1 and CDR2 sequences are SNHLY and FYNNEI. This CDR3 is 14 amino acids long. V was trimmed by 5 bases and J by 4 bases, leaving 12 bases between them. Written as DNA, the CDR3 is TGTGCCAGCAGTCAAGGGGAGTACGGAAACACCATATATTTT. Residues: CASSQGEYGNTIYF. Combining the CDR3 with reference TRBV2 and TRBJ1-3 gives the whole variable domain EPEVTQTPSHQVTQMGQEVILRCVPISNHLYFYWYRQILGQKVEFLVSFYNNEISEKSEIFDDQFSVERPDGSNFTLKIRSTKLEDSAMYFCASSQGEYGNTIYFGEGSWLTVV.

The chain has TRBV27 and TRBJ2-2; a possible D gene is TRBD1 (6 bases). The CDR3 consists of 14 residues. V was pared by 10 bases and J by 7 bases, with 19 bases between. Per germline, CDR1 MNHEY and CDR2 SMNVEV (reference sequence). CDR3 residues: CATLGQLGIGELFF. CDR3 in DNA: TGTGCCACCTTGGGACAATTAGGGATCGGGGAGCTGTTTTTT.

The gene calls are TRBV10-3 and TRBJ1-1; D possibly corresponds to TRBD1 (5 bases). This CDR3 has 11 residues. V lost 8 bases, J lost 5 bases, and 9 bases lay in between. Germline assignment: CDR1 ENHRY and CDR2 SYGVKD. Here the CDR3 reads CAIGGGTEAFF. Written as DNA, the CDR3 is TGTGCCATCGGGGGGGGGACTGAAGCTTTCTTT.

The chain employs TRBV28 and TRBJ1-2; 10 bases agree with TRBD1. Germline-derived CDR1 and CDR2 are MDHEN and SYDVKM. V shed 5 bases and J 5 bases; nucleotides not matched to a gene: 8. CDR3 length: 15 residues. The CDR3 coding sequence is TGTGCCAGCAGTCCGACAGGGGGCGCACGGTATGGCTACACCTTC. Translated: CASSPTGGARYGYTF.

This chain connects TRBV5-1 to TRBJ1-2, with TRBD1 matching over 8 bases. There are 15 residues in the CDR3. V trimming: 4 bases; J trimming: 7 bases; junction bases outside the gene matches: 12. Germline V gene data show CDR1 as SGHRS and CDR2 as YFSETQ. CDR3 sequence (DNA): TGCGCCAGCAGCCCGGCGGGTACAGGGGGGGTTGGCTACACCTTC. Amino acid sequence: CASSPAGTGGVGYTF.

The V and J genes are TRBV2 and TRBJ1-1; unclear D gene. V was clipped by 8 bases and J by 4 bases, with 20 bases between them. Germline loops: CDR1 SNHLY, CDR2 FYNNEI. The CDR3 length is 15 residues. The CDR3: CASDNPGNPPTEAFF. CDR3 in DNA: TGTGCCAGCGATAATCCAGGTAACCCTCCCACTGAAGCTTTCTTT.

J is TRBJ2-2 and V is TRBV10-3; the D gene is possibly TRBD1 (6 bases). V was trimmed by 3 bases and J by 2 bases, leaving 19 bases between them. The CDR3 has 18 residues. CDR1 is ENHRY and CDR2 is SYGVKD in the germline V gene. Here the CDR3 DNA reads TGTGCCATCAGTGAAAGAGGTCTCAAAGGGGGTAACACCGGGGAGCTGTTTTTT. This translates into CAISERGLKGGNTGELFF.

The chain joins TRBV10-2 to TRBJ2-2, with 7 bases matching TRBD1. The germline CDR1 and CDR2 sequences are WSHSY and SAAADI. V lost 5 bases to trimming and J lost 1 base; unmatched junction nucleotides: 7. The CDR3 runs 16 residues. CDR3 bases: TGCGCCAGCAGTTTCCCGACAGGGCTGAACACCGGGGAGCTGTTTTTT. It specifies CASSFPTGLNTGELFF.

The chain combines TRBV2 with TRBJ1-2, with no clear D. The CDR3 spans 15 residues. From germline, CDR1 is SNHLY and CDR2 FYNNEI. V was clipped by 3 bases and J by 1 base, with 12 bases between them. CDR3 sequence: CASSEGVHFNYGYTF. In DNA, the CDR3 is TGTGCCAGCAGTGAGGGAGTCCATTTTAACTATGGCTACACCTTC. The full variable domain, with the rest looked up from reference TRBV2 and TRBJ1-2, is EPEVTQTPSHQVTQMGQEVILRCVPISNHLYFYWYRQILGQKVEFLVSFYNNEISEKSEIFDDQFSVERPDGSNFTLKIRSTKLEDSAMYFCASSEGVHFNYGYTFGSGTRLTVV.

In nucleotides, the CDR3 is TGCGCCAGCAGCCCCTTCTTGGGAGCAAACACTGAAGCTTTCTTT. Amino acids: CASSPFLGANTEAFF. The V call is TRBV5-1, the J call TRBJ1-1, with D unresolved. V lost 4 bases, J lost 2 bases, and 15 bases lay in between. The CDR3 length is 15 residues. Germline V gives CDR1 SGHRS, CDR2 YFSETQ.

The chain couples TRBV18 to TRBJ1-1; D unclear. The CDR3 is made up of 13 amino acids. V was trimmed by 4 bases and J by 6 bases, leaving 12 bases between them. In germline, CDR1 is KGHSH, CDR2 LQKENI. In nucleotides, the CDR3 is TGTGCCAGCTCACGGGCGACAACCCCTGAAGCTTTCTTT. Its translation is CASSRATTPEAFF. The full variable domain, with the rest looked up from reference TRBV18 and TRBJ1-1, is NAGVMQNPRHLVRRRGQEARLRCSPMKGHSHVYWYRQLPEEGLKFMVYLQKENIIDESGMPKERFSAEFPKEGPSILRIQQVVRGDSAAYFCASSRATTPEAFFGQGTRLTVV.

The CDR3 loop is CASSPDRGQPQHF. The CDR3 DNA reads as TGTGCCAGCAGTCCCGACAGGGGTCAGCCCCAGCATTTT. This chain links TRBV27 with TRBJ1-5; 8 nucleotides align to TRBD1. This CDR3 has 13 residues. CDR1 and CDR2 from the germline V gene are MNHEY and SMNVEV (reference sequence). V trimming: 5 bases; J trimming: 6 bases; junction bases outside the gene matches: 3.

The chain carries TRBV5-1 and TRBJ1-6; 9 positions agree with TRBD1. This CDR3 has 15 amino acids. The V segment lost 0 bases and the J segment 7 bases; nucleotides outside the gene matches: 2. Per the germline V gene, CDR1 is SGHRS and CDR2 is YFSETQ. The CDR3 region is CASSLGGTGNSPLHF. In DNA form, the CDR3 reads TGCGCCAGCAGCTTGGGTGGGACAGGGAATTCACCCCTCCACTTT.

The chain has TRBV27 and TRBJ1-6, with 7 bases identical to TRBD1. This CDR3 has 15 amino acids. The J segment lost 7 bases and the V segment lost 5 bases, leaving 8 bases of the junction unmatched. Per germline, CDR1 MNHEY and CDR2 SMNVEV (reference sequence). The CDR3 DNA reads as TGTGCCAGCAGTCCCCTCCGGGACAGAAATTCACCCCTCCACTTT. This codes for CASSPLRDRNSPLHF.

The chain employs TRBV10-3 and TRBJ2-2; 8 positions match TRBD1. This CDR3 has 15 amino acids. Germline V CDR1 and CDR2: ENHRY, SYGVKD. Trimming at V came to 4 bases and at J to 5 bases, leaving 6 bases not matched to a gene. In DNA, the CDR3 is TGTGCCATCAGTGGAAGCAGGACAGGGACCGGGGAGCTGTTTTTT. Residues: CAISGSRTGTGELFF.

The chain is built from TRBV2 and TRBJ1-5; TRBD1 matches at 9 bases. The trim removed 6 bases at V and 4 bases at J, leaving 4 bases unmatched. The CDR3 is 14 amino acids. Germline CDR1 is SNHLY and CDR2 is FYNNEI. The CDR3 nucleotides are TGTGCCAGCAGCGGGACAGGGTTTAATCAGCCCCAGCATTTT. It translates to CASSGTGFNQPQHF.

The rearrangement joins TRBV19 to TRBJ1-1; TRBD1 might be the D (6 bases). This CDR3 is built from 15 residues. Germline loops: CDR1 LNHDA, CDR2 SQIVND (reference sequence). V was clipped by 4 bases and J by 4 bases, with 16 bases between them. Here the CDR3 reads CASSTGWDIATEAFF. For the CDR3, the DNA is TGTGCCAGTAGTACTGGATGGGACATCGCCACTGAAGCTTTCTTT. Based on the CDR3 plus reference TRBV19 and TRBJ1-1, the full variable domain is DGGITQSPKYLFRKEGQNVTLSCEQNLNHDAMYWYRQDPGQGLRLIYYSQIVNDFQKGDIAEGYSVSREKKESFPLTVTSAQKNPTAFYLCASSTGWDIATEAFFGQGTRLTVV.

As DNA, the CDR3 is TGTGCCAGTAGCCCTGGGGGGGGACTGGGCGAGCAGTACGTC. Protein sequence: CASSPGGGLGEQYV. The rearrangement joins TRBV19 to TRBJ2-7; 7 bases are shared with TRBD2. The CDR3 has 14 residues. The trim removed 6 bases at V and 6 bases at J, leaving 11 bases unmatched. Germline assignment: CDR1 LNHDA and CDR2 SQIVND (reference sequence).

V usage is TRBV7-2 and J usage is TRBJ1-1; D is ambiguous. Germline loops: CDR1 SGHTA, CDR2 FQGNSA. The CDR3 totals 11 residues. V lost 5 bases and J lost 5, with 6 bases in between. The CDR3, as DNA: TGTGCCAGCAGCCGAGGTACTGAAGCTTTCTTT. It specifies CASSRGTEAFF. The entire variable domain, with the rest obtained from reference TRBV7-2 and TRBJ1-1, is as follows: GAGVSQSPSNKVTEKGKDVELRCDPISGHTALYWYRQSLGQGLEFLIYFQGNSAPDKSGLPSDRFSAERTGGSVSTLTIQRTQQEDSAVYLCASSRGTEAFFGQGTRLTVV.

J is TRBJ2-3 and V is TRBV5-1; TRBD2 matches at 13 bases. The CDR3 has 15 amino acids. Germline trimming cut 0 bases from V and 6 bases from J; bases unmatched to any gene: 1. Germline CDR1 is SGHRS and CDR2 is YFSETQ. The CDR3 nucleotides are TGCGCCAGCAGCTTGGGACTAGCGGGGGGCGATACGCAGTATTTT. Residues: CASSLGLAGGDTQYF.